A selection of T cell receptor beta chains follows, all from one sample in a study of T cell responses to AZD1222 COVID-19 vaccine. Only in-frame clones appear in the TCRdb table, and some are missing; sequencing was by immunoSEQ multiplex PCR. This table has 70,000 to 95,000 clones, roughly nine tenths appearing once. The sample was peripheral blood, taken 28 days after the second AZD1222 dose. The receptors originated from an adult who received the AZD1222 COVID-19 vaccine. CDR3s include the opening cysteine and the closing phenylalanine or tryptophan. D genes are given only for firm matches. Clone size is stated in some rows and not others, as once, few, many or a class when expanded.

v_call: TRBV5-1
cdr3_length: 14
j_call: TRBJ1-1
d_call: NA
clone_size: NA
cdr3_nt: TGCGCCAGCAGCTACCGGGAGAGAAACACTGAAGCTTTCTTT
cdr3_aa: CASSYRERNTEAFF

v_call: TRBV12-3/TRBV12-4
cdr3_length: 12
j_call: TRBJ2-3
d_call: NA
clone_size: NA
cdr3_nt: TGTGCCAGCAGTTTAAGGACAGATACGCAGTATTTT
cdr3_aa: CASSLRTDTQYF

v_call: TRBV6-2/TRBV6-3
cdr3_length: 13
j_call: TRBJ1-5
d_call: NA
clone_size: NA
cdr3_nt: TGTGCCAGCAGTTATAATAGCAATCAGCCCCAGCATTTT
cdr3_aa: CASSYNSNQPQHF

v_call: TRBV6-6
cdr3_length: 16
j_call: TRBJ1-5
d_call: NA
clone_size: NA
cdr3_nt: TGTGCCAGCAGTCCCGTGAGCAGAGATAGCAATCAGCCCCAGCATTTT
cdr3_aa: CASSPVSRDSNQPQHF

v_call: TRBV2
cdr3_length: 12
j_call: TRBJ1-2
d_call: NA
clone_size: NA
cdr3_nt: TGTGCCAGCAGTACCTCAGGGGCTGGCTACACCTTC
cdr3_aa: CASSTSGAGYTF

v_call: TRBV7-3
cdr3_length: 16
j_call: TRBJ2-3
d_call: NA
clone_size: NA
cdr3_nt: TGTGCCAGCAGCCCAGCGCCCTTGGTGGCCACAGATACGCAGTATTTT
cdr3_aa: CASSPAPLVATDTQYF

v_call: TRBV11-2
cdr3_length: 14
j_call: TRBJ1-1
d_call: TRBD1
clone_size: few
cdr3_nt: TGTGCCAGCAGCTCACAGGGGGGTCTCACTGAAGCTTTCTTT
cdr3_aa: CASSSQGGLTEAFF

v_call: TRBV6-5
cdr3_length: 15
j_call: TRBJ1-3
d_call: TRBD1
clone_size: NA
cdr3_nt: TGTGCCAGCAGTTTTCAGGGGGCAAATGGAAACACCATATATTTT
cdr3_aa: CASSFQGANGNTIYF

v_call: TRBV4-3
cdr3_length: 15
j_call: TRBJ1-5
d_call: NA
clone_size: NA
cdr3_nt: TGCGCCAGCAGCCAGATTGACAGGCTCAATCAGCCCCAGCATTTT
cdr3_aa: CASSQIDRLNQPQHF

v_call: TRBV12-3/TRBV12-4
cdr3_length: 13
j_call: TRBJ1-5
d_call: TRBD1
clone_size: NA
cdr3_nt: TGTGCCAGCAGGGGGACAGGTGATCAGCCCCAGCATTTT
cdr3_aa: CASRGTGDQPQHF